This TCR beta chain was sequenced for a study of blood T cell repertoires in COVID-19. For the study at large: Acute-phase and convalescent COVID-19 samples originated in the United States, Italy and Spain. From T cells, B-cell-depleted T cells, or PBMCs came the material, which was cDNA or gDNA.

The repertoire was sequenced with immunoSEQ multiplex PCR; TCRdb's copy has only in-frame clones and lacks some. The sample has 120,000 or so clones, over 75% seen once. The V end was cut by 5 bases, the J end by 5 bases, with 12 bases between. Germline lookup yields CDR1 LGHDT and CDR2 YNNKEL (reference sequence). The CDR3 sequence is 13 residues long. The receptor was derived from a woman of 80 years or more with acute or convalescent COVID-19. The V call is TRBV3-1 (or the pseudogene TRBV3-2), the J call TRBJ1-2; tentative D call: TRBD1 (6 bases). Sequenced input: peripheral blood. The CDR3 DNA sequence: TGTGCCAGCAGCTCTGGACAGCTGTATGGCTACACCTTC. It yields the protein CASSSGQLYGYTF.